The present entry profiles one T cell receptor (beta chain) with its context. The data are from a study of long-term antiretroviral therapy in people with HIV. Sequencing relied on immunoSEQ assay v3.0, run at survey level. Here immunoSEQ multiplex PCR was the method, and the copy in TCRdb shows in-frame clones only, minus some. This sample has 25,000 to 30,000 clones, with 86% found just once. Cryopreserved PBMC, at about 0.9-10 million per sample, were present before DNA extraction. This CDR3 comprises 16 residues. V lost 4 bases and J lost 0; bases outside the gene matches: 7. Germline values: CDR1 SGHNT, CDR2 YYREEE (reference sequence).

This chain joins TRBV5-4 and TRBJ1-1, with 9 bases lining up with TRBD1. This specimen was unsorted PBMCs, taken 2.7 years after starting antiretroviral therapy. This clonotype originated in a man aged 35 to 55 with HIV. In nucleotides, the CDR3 is TGTGCCAGCAGCCTTGGGACAGGGAGCATGAACACTGAAGCTTTCTTT. Protein: CASSLGTGSMNTEAFF.